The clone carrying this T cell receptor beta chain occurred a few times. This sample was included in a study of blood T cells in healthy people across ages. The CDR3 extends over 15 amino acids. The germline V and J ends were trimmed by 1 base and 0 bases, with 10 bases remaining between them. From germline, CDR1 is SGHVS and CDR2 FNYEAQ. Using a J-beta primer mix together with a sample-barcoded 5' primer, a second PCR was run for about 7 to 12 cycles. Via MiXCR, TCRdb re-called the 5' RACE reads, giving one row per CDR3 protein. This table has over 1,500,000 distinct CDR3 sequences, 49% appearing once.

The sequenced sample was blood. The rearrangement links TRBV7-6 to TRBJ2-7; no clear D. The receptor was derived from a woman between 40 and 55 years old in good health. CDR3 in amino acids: CASSLGPANSYEQYF. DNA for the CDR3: TGTGCCAGCAGCTTAGGACCCGCGAACTCCTACGAGCAGTACTTC.